Presented here are 29 T cell receptor beta chains from one specimen sequenced in a study of OX40 agonist ivuxolimab in advanced cancers. Assay used: immunoSEQ multiplex PCR; TCRdb lists only in-frame clones, some missing. The repertoire consists of nearly 80,000 clones, with roughly 94% occurring once and the leading ten covering around 9.6%. Source: CD4+ or CD8+ T cells sorted from blood, taken in a trial of the OX40 agonist ivuxolimab. The receptors shown here come from an adult with an advanced solid tumor such as melanoma, head and neck, liver or kidney cancer.

This sequence joins TRBV2 and TRBJ2-2, with TRBD1 as a possible D gene (6 bases). This CDR3 is 17 amino acids long. Per germline, CDR1 SNHLY and CDR2 FYNNEI. V was cut by 7 bases and J by 0 bases, with 18 bases left in between. This CDR3 reads CASTLEGDLANTGELFF. The DNA of the CDR3 is TGTGCCAGCACGCTCGAGGGGGACCTCGCGAACACCGGGGAGCTGTTTTTT.

The chain has TRBV29-1 and TRBJ2-6, with D unclear. V gave up 4 bases and J gave up 4 bases, with 8 bases separating them. The CDR3 is 13 amino acids. The germline CDR1 and CDR2 sequences are SQVTM and ANQGSEA. DNA of the CDR3: TGCAGCGTTGTGTCTATGGGGGCCAACGTCCTGACTTTC. This gives the protein CSVVSMGANVLTF.

V gene TRBV6-6 combines with J gene TRBJ1-1; D remains unclear. CDR1 is MNHNY and CDR2 is SVGAGI in the germline V gene (reference sequence). The CDR3 is 12 residues long. V dropped 6 bases and J dropped 4 bases, with 9 bases sitting between them. The CDR3 is CASSPGSTEAFF. The CDR3 DNA reads TGTGCCAGCAGCCCAGGAAGCACTGAAGCTTTCTTT.

This chain connects TRBV21-1 to TRBJ1-5. TRBV21-1 is recorded as a pseudogene. CDR3 length equals 16 residues. CDR3 residues: CASSKDVGVCNQPQHF. In DNA form, the CDR3 reads TGTGCCAGCAGCAAAGATGTGGGGGTATGCAATCAGCCCCAGCATTTT.

The chain joins TRBV7-3 to TRBJ1-1, with TRBD1 matching over 8 bases. Germline loops: CDR1 SGHTA, CDR2 FQGTGA. The V gene end was trimmed by 8 bases and the J gene end by 1 base; junction bases not matched to a gene: 3. The CDR3 length is 13 residues. The CDR3 reads CASRGQANTEAFF. The CDR3 DNA is TGTGCCAGCCGGGGACAGGCGAACACTGAAGCTTTCTTT. The variable domain in full, with the rest retrieved from reference TRBV7-3 and TRBJ1-1, is GAGVSQTPSNKVTEKGKYVELRCDPISGHTALYWYRQSLGQGPEFLIYFQGTGAADDSGLPNDRFFAVRPEGSVSTLKIQRTERGDSAVYLCASRGQANTEAFFGQGTRLTVV.

The chain links TRBV28 to TRBJ2-5; maybe TRBD2 (7 bases). V was pared by 5 bases and J by 4 bases, with 14 bases between. This CDR3 is 14 amino acids long. Germline CDR1 is MDHEN and CDR2 is SYDVKM. The CDR3 DNA reads TGTGCCAGCAGTCGGAGGGGGGGAGGAGAGACCCAGTACTTC. This translates into CASSRRGGGETQYF.

The rearrangement links TRBV15 to TRBJ2-3, with unresolved D. V was cut by 5 bases and J by 2 bases, with 11 bases left in between. This CDR3 contains 14 residues. Germline CDR1 reads LNHNV; CDR2 reads YYDKDF (reference sequence). CDR3 amino acids: CATSVGGSTDTQYF. The CDR3 DNA sequence: TGTGCCACCAGCGTGGGCGGTTCCACAGATACGCAGTATTTT.

This clone was picked up one time. V usage is TRBV10-3 and J usage is TRBJ2-7; D is unresolved. Between the trimmed V and J ends, which lost 6 bases and 4 bases, there was a span of 22 bases. The CDR3 runs 16 residues. CDR1 and CDR2 (germline): ENHRY, SYGVKD. The CDR3 loop reads CAISADDGPYPYEQYF. CDR3 nucleotide sequence: TGTGCCATCAGCGCCGATGACGGACCATATCCGTACGAGCAGTACTTC.

The chain employs TRBV2 and TRBJ2-6, with TRBD2 matching 11 bases. This CDR3 has 17 residues. The ends lost 8 bases at V and 1 base at J; junction bases unmatched: 7. Germline loops: CDR1 SNHLY, CDR2 FYNNEI. The CDR3 spells CASGGTSGPSGANVLTF. CDR3 nucleotides: TGTGCCAGCGGAGGGACTAGCGGACCGTCTGGGGCCAACGTCCTGACTTTC.

The rearrangement links TRBV7-3 to TRBJ1-2, with a weak D call TRBD1 (6 bases). This CDR3 comprises 14 residues. Germline V gene sequence: CDR1 SGHTA, CDR2 FQGTGA. V was shortened by 6 bases and J by 2 bases, with 13 bases between the two germline ends. The CDR3 sequence: CASSLDGQNYGYTF. The CDR3 DNA sequence: TGTGCCAGCAGTCTTGATGGACAGAACTATGGCTACACCTTC.

This chain connects TRBV19 to TRBJ2-7, with TRBD1 matching over 8 bases. J was trimmed by 5 bases and V by 5 bases; bases with no gene match: 8. CDR1 and CDR2 (germline): LNHDA, SQIVND (reference sequence). CDR3 size: 14 residues. CDR3 DNA: TGTGCCAGTAGTTTCGGACAGGGAGGCAACGAGCAGTACTTC. It encodes CASSFGQGGNEQYF. Complete variable domain (other parts from reference TRBV19 and TRBJ2-7): DGGITQSPKYLFRKEGQNVTLSCEQNLNHDAMYWYRQDPGQGLRLIYYSQIVNDFQKGDIAEGYSVSREKKESFPLTVTSAQKNPTAFYLCASSFGQGGNEQYFGPGTRLTVT.

The chain links TRBV6-4 to TRBJ1-5; no clear D gene. The V end lost 5 bases, the J end lost 4 bases, and 9 bases lay between the germline ends. CDR1 and CDR2 (germline): MRHNA, SNTAGT. The CDR3 consists of 13 residues. The CDR3 DNA is TGTGCCAGCAGTTCCGGGGAGAATCAGCCCCAGCATTTT. As protein: CASSSGENQPQHF.

The chain joins TRBV7-9 to TRBJ1-1; weak D call: TRBD1 (6 bases). Trimming took off 5 bases at V and 6 bases at J, with 19 bases between the two ends. The CDR3 is made up of 15 amino acids. Germline CDR1 is SEHNR and CDR2 is FQNEAQ (reference sequence). CDR3 nucleotide sequence: TGTGCCAGCAGCGAGCAGGGCAGGGGTGGCCCTGAAGCTTTCTTT. This translates into CASSEQGRGGPEAFF. Based on the CDR3 plus reference TRBV7-9 and TRBJ1-1, the full variable domain is DTGVSQNPRHKITKRGQNVTFRCDPISEHNRLYWYRQTLGQGPEFLTYFQNEAQLEKSRLLSDRFSAERPKGSFSTLEIQRTEQGDSAMYLCASSEQGRGGPEAFFGQGTRLTVV.

The CDR3 DNA follows: TGCGCCAGCAGCCAAGTGAACACTGAAGCTTTCTTT. Amino acid sequence: CASSQVNTEAFF. The chain has TRBV4-3 and TRBJ1-1, with D unresolved. The germline V and J ends were trimmed by 1 base and 0 bases, with 0 bases remaining between them. Per germline, CDR1 LGHNA and CDR2 YSLEER. CDR3 length: 12 residues.

The chain is built from TRBV29-1 and TRBJ2-1; tentative D call: TRBD2 (6 bases). Germline CDR1 reads SQVTM; CDR2 reads ANQGSEA. Trimming stripped 4 bases from V and 9 bases from J, with 10 bases between. CDR3 length equals 11 residues. The CDR3 DNA follows: TGCAGCGTTGTTTGGAGGGGTGAGCAGTTCTTC. Its protein product is CSVVWRGEQFF.

The V and J genes are TRBV5-5 and TRBJ1-1, with 7 positions matching TRBD1. Per germline, CDR1 SGHKS and CDR2 YYEKEE (reference sequence). The CDR3 covers 15 residues. V lost 4 bases to trimming and J lost 3 bases; unmatched junction nucleotides: 9. Written as DNA, the CDR3 is TGTGCCAGCAGCCCTGGACAGGAAGGGGACACTGAAGCTTTCTTT. Translating it yields CASSPGQEGDTEAFF.

The gene calls are TRBV19 and TRBJ1-5; a weak D match, TRBD1 (5 bases). Trimming took off 5 bases at V and 3 bases at J, with 14 bases between the two ends. The germline CDR1 and CDR2 sequences are LNHDA and SQIVND (reference sequence). The CDR3 is 15 residues long. CDR3 residues: CASSWGGYDNQPQHF. The CDR3 DNA reads as TGTGCCAGTAGTTGGGGGGGATATGACAATCAGCCCCAGCATTTT.

The V and J genes are TRBV28 and TRBJ2-1; no clear D. CDR3 size: 13 residues. The V gene lost 8 bases and the J gene lost 2 bases, with 10 bases spanning the gap. Germline lookup yields CDR1 MDHEN and CDR2 SYDVKM. DNA of the CDR3: TGTGCCAGCCGGATCCCCCCCTACAATGAGCAGTTCTTC. Its protein is CASRIPPYNEQFF.

The sample holds a few counts of this clone. J is TRBJ1-6 and V is TRBV28, with a possible D match to TRBD1 (5 bases). V gave up 3 bases and J gave up 9 bases, with 9 bases separating them. Per germline, CDR1 MDHEN and CDR2 SYDVKM. The CDR3 covers 13 residues. DNA for the CDR3: TGTGCCAGCAGTTTTGGGGGGGGTTCACCCCTCCACTTT. Its protein is CASSFGGGSPLHF.

The rearrangement joins TRBV2 to TRBJ2-3; TRBD2 is a possible D gene (6 bases). Between the trimmed V and J ends, which lost 6 bases and 4 bases, there was a span of 14 bases. CDR3 length: 14 residues. Germline loops: CDR1 SNHLY, CDR2 FYNNEI. DNA of the CDR3: TGTGCCAGCAGCGGAAGGGACTCCTCAGATACGCAGTATTTT. Amino acids: CASSGRDSSDTQYF.

The rearrangement joins TRBV7-9 to TRBJ2-4; D may be TRBD2 (6 bases). The CDR3 is 15 residues long. Trimming shortened V by 4 bases and J by 6 bases, and 16 bases separated the two germline ends. Germline-derived CDR1 and CDR2 are SEHNR and FQNEAQ (reference sequence). This chain's CDR3 is CASSSQEGWGNIQYF. For the CDR3, the DNA is TGTGCCAGCAGCTCCCAGGAGGGGTGGGGAAACATTCAGTACTTC.

The genes are TRBV27 and TRBJ2-3; D gene unclear. This CDR3 is 14 amino acids long. Trimming left V 4 bases short and J 2 bases short, with 10 bases between. Germline CDR1 MNHEY, CDR2 SMNVEV (reference sequence). The CDR3 spells CASSWTAATDTQYF. CDR3 sequence (DNA): TGTGCCAGCAGTTGGACCGCAGCCACAGATACGCAGTATTTT.

V usage is TRBV2 and J usage is TRBJ1-1, with TRBD1 matching over 12 bases. The germline V gene has CDR1 SNHLY and CDR2 FYNNEI. The J segment lost 3 bases and the V segment lost 7 bases, leaving 9 bases of the junction unmatched. CDR3 length equals 16 residues. The CDR3 here is CASIGTGGVADTEAFF. CDR3 sequence (DNA): TGTGCCAGCATCGGGACAGGGGGCGTTGCCGACACTGAAGCTTTCTTT.

The chain employs TRBV4-1 and TRBJ2-2, with 9 bases identical to TRBD1. CDR1 is MGHRA, CDR2 YSYEKL, per germline. The CDR3 totals 15 residues. Losses at the gene ends were 4 bases for V and 11 bases for J; bases not matched to a gene: 11. This CDR3 is CASSPQWGTGIELFF. The CDR3 coding sequence is TGCGCCAGCAGCCCCCAGTGGGGGACAGGGATTGAGCTGTTTTTT.

This chain connects TRBV7-6 to TRBJ1-5; TRBD1 is a possible D gene (5 bases). CDR1 is SGHVS and CDR2 is FNYEAQ in the germline V gene. Trimming took 3 bases from V and 0 from J, leaving 9 bases between them. CDR3 length: 15 amino acids. The CDR3 DNA sequence: TGTGCCAGCAGCTTGGACACGTATAGCAATCAGCCCCAGCATTTT. Protein: CASSLDTYSNQPQHF.

The chain combines TRBV6-4 with TRBJ1-6; the D gene is possibly TRBD1 (5 bases). The CDR3 runs 15 residues. Per germline, CDR1 MRHNA and CDR2 SNTAGT. The V end lost 3 bases, the J end lost 10 bases, and 16 bases lay between the germline ends. CDR3 DNA: TGTGCCAGCAGTGAGTGGCCAGGGAGTGGGTCACCCCTCCACTTT. It translates to CASSEWPGSGSPLHF.

The chain employs TRBV19 and TRBJ1-2; D remains unclear. The V gene's germline CDR1 is LNHDA and CDR2 SQIVND (reference sequence). V lost 3 bases and J lost 6, with 14 bases in between. This CDR3 has 14 amino acids. CDR3: CASSIQTGINGYTF. CDR3 nucleotides: TGTGCCAGTAGTATCCAGACTGGGATAAATGGCTACACCTTC.

The count of this clone is one. V gene TRBV5-5 combines with J gene TRBJ1-5; unclear D gene. This CDR3 is built from 16 residues. Germline CDR1 and CDR2: SGHKS and YYEKEE (reference sequence). Trimming cost V 1 base and J 0 bases, with 11 bases left between them. The CDR3 region has the DNA TGTGCCAGCAGCTTGCATAGAGGGATTAGCAATCAGCCCCAGCATTTT. It yields the protein CASSLHRGISNQPQHF.

This clone was recorded only once. J is TRBJ2-5 and V is TRBV27, with D tentatively TRBD2 (5 bases). The ends were cut back, 7 bases at V and 11 bases at J, with 17 bases in the middle. The germline CDR1 and CDR2 sequences are MNHEY and SMNVEV (reference sequence). This CDR3 is built from 12 residues. This chain's CDR3 is CASKSGVGEQYF. CDR3 DNA: TGTGCCAGCAAAAGCGGCGTCGGGGAGCAGTACTTC.